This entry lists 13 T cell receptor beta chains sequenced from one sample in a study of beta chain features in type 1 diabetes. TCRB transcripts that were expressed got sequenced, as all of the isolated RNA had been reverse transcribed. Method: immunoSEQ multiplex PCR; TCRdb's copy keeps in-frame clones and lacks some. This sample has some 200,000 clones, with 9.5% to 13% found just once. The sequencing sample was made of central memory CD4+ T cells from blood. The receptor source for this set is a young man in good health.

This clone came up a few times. CDR3 in DNA: TGTGCCAGCAGCCCGTGGACAGGGCCGGAAACCCAGTACTTC. Amino acid sequence: CASSPWTGPETQYF. The chain couples TRBV5-4 to TRBJ2-5; 8 nucleotides align to TRBD1. Germline CDR1 is SGHNT and CDR2 is YYREEE (reference sequence). The CDR3 consists of 14 residues. V shed 4 bases and J 8 bases; nucleotides not matched to a gene: 10.

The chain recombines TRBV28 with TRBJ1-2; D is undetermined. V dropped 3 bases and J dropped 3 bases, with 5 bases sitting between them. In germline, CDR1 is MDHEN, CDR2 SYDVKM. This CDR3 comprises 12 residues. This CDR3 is CASSFEDYGYTF. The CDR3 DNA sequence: TGTGCCAGCAGTTTTGAGGACTATGGCTACACCTTC.

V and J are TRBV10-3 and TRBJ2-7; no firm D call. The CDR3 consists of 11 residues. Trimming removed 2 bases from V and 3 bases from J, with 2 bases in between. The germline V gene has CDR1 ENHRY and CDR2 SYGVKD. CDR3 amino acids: CAISEGYEQYF. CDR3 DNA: TGTGCCATCAGTGAGGGCTACGAGCAGTACTTC.

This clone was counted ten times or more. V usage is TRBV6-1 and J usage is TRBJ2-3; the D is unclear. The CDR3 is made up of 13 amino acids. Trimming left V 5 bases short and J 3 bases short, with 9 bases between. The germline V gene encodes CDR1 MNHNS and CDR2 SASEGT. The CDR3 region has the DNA TGTGCCAGCAGTCTGGAAGGGACAGATACGCAGTATTTT. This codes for CASSLEGTDTQYF.

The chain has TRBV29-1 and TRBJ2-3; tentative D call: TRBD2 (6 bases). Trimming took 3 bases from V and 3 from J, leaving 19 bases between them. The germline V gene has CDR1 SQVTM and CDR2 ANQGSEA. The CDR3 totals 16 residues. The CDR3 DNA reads TGCAGCGTTGAGCCCGGGAGCTCTGTCCGTACAGATACGCAGTATTTT. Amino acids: CSVEPGSSVRTDTQYF.

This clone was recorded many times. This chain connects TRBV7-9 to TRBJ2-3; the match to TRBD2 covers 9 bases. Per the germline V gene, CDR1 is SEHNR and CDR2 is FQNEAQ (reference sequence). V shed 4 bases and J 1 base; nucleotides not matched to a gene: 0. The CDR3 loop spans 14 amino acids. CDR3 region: CASSWTSGTDTQYF. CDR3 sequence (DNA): TGTGCCAGCAGCTGGACTAGCGGCACAGATACGCAGTATTTT.

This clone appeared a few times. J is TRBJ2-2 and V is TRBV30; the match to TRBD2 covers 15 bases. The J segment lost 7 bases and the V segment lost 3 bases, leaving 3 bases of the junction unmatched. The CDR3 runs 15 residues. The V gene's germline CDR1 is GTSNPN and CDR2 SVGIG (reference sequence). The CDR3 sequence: CAWSGTSGRIGELFF. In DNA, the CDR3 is TGTGCCTGGAGCGGGACTAGCGGGAGGATCGGGGAGCTGTTTTTT.

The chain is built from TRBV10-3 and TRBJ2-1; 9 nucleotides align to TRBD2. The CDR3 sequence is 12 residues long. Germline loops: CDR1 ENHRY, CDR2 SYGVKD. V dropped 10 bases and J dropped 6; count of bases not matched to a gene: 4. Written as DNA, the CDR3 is TGTGCCAGCGCTAGCGGGACCAATGAGCAGTTCTTC. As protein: CASASGTNEQFF.

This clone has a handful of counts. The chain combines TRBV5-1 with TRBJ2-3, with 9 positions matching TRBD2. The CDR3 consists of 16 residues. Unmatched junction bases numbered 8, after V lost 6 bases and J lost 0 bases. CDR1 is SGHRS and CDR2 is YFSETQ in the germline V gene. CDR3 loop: CASTPGLATSTDTQYF. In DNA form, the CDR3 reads TGCGCCAGCACCCCGGGACTAGCTACTAGCACAGATACGCAGTATTTT.

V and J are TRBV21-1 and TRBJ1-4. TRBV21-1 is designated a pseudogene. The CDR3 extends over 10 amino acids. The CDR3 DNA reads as TGTGCCAGCAGCCCCCCGGGACTGTTTTTT. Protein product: CASSPPGLFF.

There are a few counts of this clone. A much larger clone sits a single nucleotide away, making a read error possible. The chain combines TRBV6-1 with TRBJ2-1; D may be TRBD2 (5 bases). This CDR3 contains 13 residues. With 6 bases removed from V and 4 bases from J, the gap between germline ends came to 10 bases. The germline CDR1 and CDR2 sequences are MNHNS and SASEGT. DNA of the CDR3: TGTGCCAGCAGAGCGGCCTATTACAATGAGCAGTTCTTC. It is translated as CASRAAYYNEQFF.

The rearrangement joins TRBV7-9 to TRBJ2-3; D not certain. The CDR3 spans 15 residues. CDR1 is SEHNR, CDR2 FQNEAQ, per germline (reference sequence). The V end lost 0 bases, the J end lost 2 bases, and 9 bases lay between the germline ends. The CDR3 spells CASSLARATTDTQYF. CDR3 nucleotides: TGTGCCAGCAGCTTAGCGAGAGCGACCACAGATACGCAGTATTTT.

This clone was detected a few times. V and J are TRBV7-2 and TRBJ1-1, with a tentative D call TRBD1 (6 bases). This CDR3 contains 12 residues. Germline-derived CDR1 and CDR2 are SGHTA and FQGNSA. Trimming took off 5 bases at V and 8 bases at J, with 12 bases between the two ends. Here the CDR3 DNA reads TGTGCCAGCAGCCCGACGACAGGAGAAGCTTTCTTT. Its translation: CASSPTTGEAFF. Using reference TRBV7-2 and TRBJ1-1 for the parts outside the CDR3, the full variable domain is GAGVSQSPSNKVTEKGKDVELRCDPISGHTALYWYRQSLGQGLEFLIYFQGNSAPDKSGLPSDRFSAERTGGSVSTLTIQRTQQEDSAVYLCASSPTTGEAFFGQGTRLTVV.